One and the same sample provided the 30 T cell receptor beta chains below, sequenced in a study of monozygotic twins with inflammatory bowel disease. From its re-call of the 5' RACE reads, TCRdb lists each CDR3 protein once, without DNA. The sample totals approximately 150,000 distinct CDR3 sequences. The specimen was blood. The receptors derive from a human donor with ulcerative colitis or Crohn's disease, or a healthy co-twin of an affected twin (not recorded which).

The chain uses TRBV14 and TRBJ1-2; TCRdb's D call of TRBD1 is untestable without DNA. Germline CDR1 is SGHDN and CDR2 is FVKESK. The CDR3 runs 15 residues. This CDR3 reads CASSQGAGGVYGYTF. The whole variable domain, filled in from reference TRBV14 and TRBJ1-2, reads EAGVTQFPSHSVIEKGQTVTLRCDPISGHDNLYWYRRVMGKEIKFLLHFVKESKQDESGMPNNRFLAERTGGTYSTLKVQPAELEDSGVYFCASSQGAGGVYGYTFGSGTRLTVV.

The chain is built from TRBV20-1 and TRBJ2-3. The CDR3 is 15 amino acids. CDR1 is DFQATT, CDR2 SNEGSKA, per germline (reference sequence). The CDR3 is CSARDPAVSTDTQYF.

CDR3 sequence reads: CSARVREKDLYEQYF. The chain couples TRBV20-1 to TRBJ2-7; TCRdb's D call, TRBD1, is unchecked because there is no DNA. CDR1 is DFQATT and CDR2 is SNEGSKA in the germline V gene (reference sequence). This CDR3 has 15 amino acids.

The chain links TRBV20-1 to TRBJ2-1; without DNA, the TCRdb call of TRBD2 cannot be checked. The CDR3 spans 16 residues. CDR1 and CDR2 from the germline V gene are DFQATT and SNEGSKA (reference sequence). This CDR3 reads CSAGPTGLAGNNEQFF.

CDR3 sequence: CASSLVGASEQFF. The gene calls are TRBV7-2 and TRBJ2-1; the TCRdb D gene call, TRBD2, has no DNA to confirm it. CDR1 is SGHTA, CDR2 FQGNSA, per germline. There are 13 residues in the CDR3.

The CDR3 is CASSYGTGPYEQYF. V is TRBV6-6 and J is TRBJ2-7; TCRdb reports TRBD2, a call that lacks DNA to check it against. Germline CDR1 is MNHNY and CDR2 is SVGAGI (reference sequence). The CDR3 totals 14 residues.

The chain joins TRBV5-1 to TRBJ2-7; TCRdb lists TRBD2, though no DNA is available to test this call. CDR1 is SGHRS and CDR2 is YFSETQ in the germline V gene. The CDR3 is 16 amino acids. Here the CDR3 reads CASSLGLTSINYEQYF.

V gene TRBV18 combines with J gene TRBJ2-1; the D gene TCRdb calls, TRBD1, cannot be checked with no DNA. The CDR3 consists of 14 residues. CDR1 is KGHSH and CDR2 is LQKENI in the germline V gene. The CDR3: CASSPLSRGDEQFF.

J is TRBJ1-2 and V is TRBV3-1. The length of the CDR3 is 14 residues. Looked up from germline, CDR1 is LGHDT and CDR2 is YNNKEL (reference sequence). The CDR3 spells CASSQGGERDGYTF. Drawing the rest from reference TRBV3-1 and TRBJ1-2, the complete variable domain is DTAVSQTPKYLVTQMGNDKSIKCEQNLGHDTMYWYKQDSKKFLKIMFSYNNKELIINETVPNRFSPKSPDKAHLNLHINSLELGDSAVYFCASSQGGERDGYTFGSGTRLTVV.

The chain links TRBV29-1 to TRBJ2-1; TCRdb reports TRBD2, a call that lacks DNA to check it against. CDR3 length equals 14 residues. Germline V gene lookup returns CDR1 SQVTM and CDR2 ANQGSEA. The CDR3 spells CSEEGPSPYNEQFF.

The CDR3 sequence: CASSVAPGGYNTEAFF. V and J are TRBV7-6 and TRBJ1-1; with no DNA, the TCRdb D assignment of TRBD1 cannot be verified. In germline, CDR1 is SGHVS, CDR2 FNYEAQ. The CDR3 is 16 amino acids.

The chain links TRBV19 to TRBJ1-1; TCRdb selects TRBD1, and the lack of DNA leaves this call unchecked. CDR1 LNHDA and CDR2 SQIVND come from the germline V gene (reference sequence). The CDR3 loop spans 17 amino acids. CDR3 residues: CASSTPLGGIGNTEAFF.

The genes are TRBV27 and TRBJ1-1. The V gene's germline CDR1 is MNHEY and CDR2 SMNVEV (reference sequence). The CDR3 spans 15 residues. CDR3 in amino acids: CASSLSTAWNTEAFF.

The V gene is TRBV20-1, the J gene TRBJ2-7; the D gene TCRdb calls, TRBD1, cannot be checked with no DNA. Looked up from germline, CDR1 is DFQATT and CDR2 is SNEGSKA (reference sequence). This CDR3 is built from 15 residues. CDR3 protein: CSARAVGQIFYEQYF.

V is TRBV29-1 and J is TRBJ2-5; no DNA is available, so the TRBD1 call from TCRdb remains unchecked. CDR1 SQVTM and CDR2 ANQGSEA come from the germline V gene. This CDR3 contains 12 residues. CDR3 protein: CSLRTSKETQYF.

The chain employs TRBV2 and TRBJ1-2; TCRdb outputs TRBD1, but without DNA this stays unchecked. The CDR3 covers 15 residues. CDR1 is SNHLY, CDR2 FYNNEI, per germline. The CDR3 is CASNPQGKANYGYTF.

The chain employs TRBV9 and TRBJ1-2; the TCRdb call, TRBD1, lacks DNA for checking. The germline gives CDR1 SGDLS, CDR2 YYNGEE. This CDR3 contains 15 residues. CDR3 sequence reads: CASSFTPGGNYGYTF.

The CDR3 spells CSARVAGRTLTYEQYF. The chain recombines TRBV20-1 with TRBJ2-7; absent DNA, TCRdb's TRBD2 call cannot be checked. The CDR3 totals 16 residues. Germline V CDR1 and CDR2: DFQATT, SNEGSKA (reference sequence).

The chain couples TRBV11-2 to TRBJ2-3; TCRdb's D call of TRBD2 is untestable without DNA. CDR3 size: 15 residues. CDR1 and CDR2 (germline): SGHAT, FQNNGV. The CDR3 protein is CASSPGLHSTDTQYF.

J is TRBJ2-5 and V is TRBV12-3 or TRBV12-4. This CDR3 is built from 12 residues. The CDR3 here is CASSHDGETQYF.

The gene calls are TRBV7-9 and TRBJ1-6. CDR1 and CDR2 (germline): SEHNR, FQNEAQ (reference sequence). The CDR3 covers 14 residues. The CDR3 spells CASSFSRLNSPLHF.

The chain employs TRBV6-5 and TRBJ1-2. CDR1 is MNHEY, CDR2 SVGAGI, per germline. This CDR3 has 13 amino acids. This CDR3 is CASSYSGNDGYTF.

V gene TRBV7-8 combines with J gene TRBJ1-2. From germline, CDR1 is SGHVS and CDR2 FQNEAQ. The CDR3 has 13 amino acids. The CDR3 loop is CASSLLTGYGYTF.

The chain recombines TRBV7-9 with TRBJ2-3; TCRdb lists TRBD1, though no DNA is available to test this call. Germline V gene sequence: CDR1 SEHNR, CDR2 FQNEAQ (reference sequence). CDR3 size: 12 residues. The CDR3 spells CASLGLSDTQYF.

This chain joins TRBV6-2 or TRBV6-3 and TRBJ2-1. From germline, CDR1 is MNHEY and CDR2 SVGEGT. The length of the CDR3 is 14 residues. The CDR3: CASSSRDSYNEQFF.

The chain combines TRBV4-1 with TRBJ1-4; the TRBD1 assignment by TCRdb is unverifiable without DNA. The V gene's germline CDR1 is MGHRA and CDR2 YSYEKL. The CDR3 has 17 amino acids. The CDR3 sequence is CASSQDPGQNTNEKLFF.

The V and J genes are TRBV6-5 and TRBJ1-6; without DNA, the TCRdb call of TRBD1 cannot be checked. CDR1 MNHEY and CDR2 SVGAGI come from the germline V gene. The CDR3 has 19 residues. The CDR3 spells CASSYSGQGVGSYNSPLHF.

This sequence joins TRBV20-1 and TRBJ2-1; TCRdb's D gene call, TRBD2, goes unchecked for lack of DNA. Germline V gives CDR1 DFQATT, CDR2 SNEGSKA (reference sequence). This CDR3 region has 14 residues. The CDR3 spells CSALGLAGGFEQFF.

The chain employs TRBV5-1 and TRBJ2-2; the D call from TCRdb, TRBD1, cannot be confirmed without DNA. Germline loops: CDR1 SGHRS, CDR2 YFSETQ. This CDR3 comprises 13 residues. The CDR3 region is CASSFPGSGELFF.

The J gene is TRBJ1-2, the V gene TRBV7-2; TCRdb's assignment of TRBD1 cannot be checked, as there is no DNA. The CDR3 totals 13 residues. The V gene's germline CDR1 is SGHTA and CDR2 FQGNSA. CDR3 amino acids: CASSFTRDYGYTF.